This T cell receptor (beta chain) comes out of a study of vaccination and CD4 T cells after COVID-19. The study's findings and limits: Detection of a median approximately 87% of reactive clones in convalescent patients was confined to the period after vaccination.

Treatment: approximately nine-day PBMC culture with coronavirus spike peptide pools or control peptides (ViraFEST assay). V was trimmed by 5 bases and J by 0 bases, leaving 20 bases between them. This CDR3 is 18 amino acids long. This clonotype was seen more than once but under ten times. What it recognizes is unknown. The Oncomine TCR Beta short-read assay generated sequence data from the DNA of cultured CD4+ T cells. TCRdb re-analysed the PCR reads in MiXCR, keeping a single row per CDR3 protein. This sample has 25,000 to 30,000 distinct CDR3 sequences, with less than 60% found just once. This sample comprised CD4+ T cells from blood, cultured in vitro, obtained before SARS-CoV-2 vaccination. The TCR comes from a human donor who received a COVID-19 vaccine. The gene calls are TRBV12-3 or TRBV12-4 and TRBJ2-1; no clear D. The CDR3 DNA reads TGTGCCAGCAGTCCAACCCATGCCGGATCGAGCTCCTACAATGAGCAGTTCTTC. Amino acid sequence: CASSPTHAGSSSYNEQFF.